A single sample is the source of the 16 T cell receptor beta chains below, sequenced in a study of T cell repertoires in cytomegalovirus infection (dated 2019 in TCRdb). Sequencing used an Illumina HiSeq 1500. TCRdb trimmed the raw reads at Q25, called clones with MiXCR and kept productive beta chains. Each entry is one CDR3 protein sequence, shown with its most common DNA and genes. This sample has roughly 720,000 distinct CDR3 sequences in its table, and roughly 36% of those were observed once. Clones ranked in the top ten supply 2.8% of the sample. The sample consisted of PBMCs. All receptors derive from a human donor in good health (CMV status not recorded). Some clones in this sample may be carry-over from other donors' samples.

Written as DNA, the CDR3 is TGTGCCAGCAGTTATCTGGGCGGGGGGGGAGGCTACACCTTC. Translation: CASSYLGGGGGYTF. This chain joins TRBV28 and TRBJ1-2; possible D gene TRBD1, 5 bases. Per germline, CDR1 MDHEN and CDR2 SYDVKM. The CDR3 has 14 amino acids. The V end lost 4 bases, the J end lost 8 bases, and 17 bases lay between the germline ends.

This clonotype has only a few counts. Mismatch with germline at one junction end may stem from a read error. CDR3 DNA: TGTGCCAGCAGTTTTAGCATTAGCGGGATCTCCCACAATGAGCAGTTCTTC. It codes for CASSFSISGISHNEQFF. V and J are TRBV28 and TRBJ2-1; TRBD2 agrees at 8 bases. The CDR3 consists of 17 residues. Per the germline V gene, CDR1 is MDHEN and CDR2 is SYDVKM.

This clonotype was seen at least ten times. The rearrangement joins TRBV7-2 to TRBJ1-1; perhaps TRBD1 as D (6 bases). V was clipped by 5 bases and J by 4 bases, with 14 bases between them. CDR1 SGHTA and CDR2 FQGNSA come from the germline V gene. CDR3 length equals 14 residues. In DNA, the CDR3 is TGTGCCAGCAGCCCGCTAGGGGGGTCCACTGAAGCTTTCTTT. It yields the protein CASSPLGGSTEAFF.

The chain carries TRBV5-1 and TRBJ2-7; TRBD1 matches at 8 bases. The CDR3 sequence is 13 residues long. The V gene end was trimmed by 4 bases and the J gene end by 6 bases; junction bases not matched to a gene: 6. CDR1 is SGHRS, CDR2 YFSETQ, per germline. CDR3 residues: CASSGRTGSEQYF. The CDR3 coding sequence is TGCGCCAGCAGCGGGCGGACAGGGAGCGAGCAGTACTTC.

As concerns this clonotype: This sequence may be a read error, since a much larger clone differs from it by one base. V usage is TRBV12-3 or TRBV12-4 and J usage is TRBJ1-1; D is uncertain. Trimming took 5 bases from V and 1 from J, leaving 11 bases between them. This CDR3 region has 14 residues. The CDR3 DNA follows: TGTGCCAGCAGTCACAGCGTAACGAACACTGAAGCTTTCTTT. This translates into CASSHSVTNTEAFF.

In this sample, this clonotype turned up many times. The J gene is TRBJ2-1, the V gene TRBV19, with a tentative D call TRBD1 (5 bases). V gave up 2 bases and J gave up 7 bases, with 12 bases separating them. The germline V gene has CDR1 LNHDA and CDR2 SQIVND (reference sequence). This CDR3 has 14 residues. CDR3 residues: CASSIPPSGNEQFF. In nucleotides, the CDR3 is TGTGCCAGTAGTATACCCCCGTCAGGGAATGAGCAGTTCTTC.

This clonotype was seen more than once but under ten times. This chain links TRBV7-9 with TRBJ1-2; D not resolved. The V end lost 0 bases, the J end lost 8 bases, and 16 bases lay between the germline ends. In germline, CDR1 is SEHNR, CDR2 FQNEAQ (reference sequence). There are 15 residues in the CDR3. The CDR3 spells CASSLAASPKIGYTF. The CDR3, as DNA: TGTGCCAGCAGCTTAGCGGCTAGCCCCAAGATCGGCTACACCTTC.

The chain links TRBV4-1 to TRBJ2-5; D possibly corresponds to TRBD1 (6 bases). CDR1 and CDR2 from the germline V gene are MGHRA and YSYEKL. V lost 11 bases and J 1 base, leaving 17 bases between the germline ends. The CDR3 has 14 amino acids. The DNA of the CDR3 is TGCGCCCTCCGGGTTACAGGGATCCAAGAGACCCAGTACTTC. Encoded protein: CALRVTGIQETQYF.

This clonotype was seen ten or more times. The rearrangement joins TRBV7-8 to TRBJ1-5; 8 nucleotides agree with TRBD1. Per germline, CDR1 SGHVS and CDR2 FQNEAQ. V gave up 2 bases and J gave up 3 bases; unmatched junction bases: 6. The length of the CDR3 is 16 residues. The CDR3 sequence: CASSLSAGGLNQPQHF. The CDR3 DNA is TGTGCCAGCAGCTTAAGTGCAGGGGGCCTCAATCAGCCCCAGCATTTT. Filled out from reference TRBV7-8 and TRBJ1-5, the complete variable domain reads GAGVSQSPRYKVAKRGQDVALRCDPISGHVSLFWYQQALGQGPEFLTYFQNEAQLDKSGLPSDRFFAERPEGSVSTLKIQRTQQEDSAVYLCASSLSAGGLNQPQHFGDGTRLSIL.

This rearrangement joins TRBV6-8 to TRBJ2-7; 16 bases fit TRBD2. Germline lookup yields CDR1 MNHGY and CDR2 SAAAGT. V lost 6 bases to trimming and J lost 2 bases; unmatched junction nucleotides: 7. This CDR3 comprises 17 residues. CDR3 residues: CASSFTGTSGRAYEQYF. The CDR3 DNA reads as TGTGCCAGCAGCTTCACCGGGACTAGCGGGAGGGCCTACGAGCAGTACTTC.

This chain joins TRBV20-1 and TRBJ1-1; 7 bases line up with TRBD1. The CDR3 extends over 13 amino acids. The J segment lost 7 bases and the V segment lost 2 bases, leaving 7 bases of the junction unmatched. Germline V gene lookup returns CDR1 DFQATT and CDR2 SNEGSKA (reference sequence). The CDR3 DNA is TGCAGTGCTAGAATTCAACAGGGGTATGAAGCTTTCTTT. As protein: CSARIQQGYEAFF.

Only a few counts were recorded for this clonotype. The chain recombines TRBV19 with TRBJ1-5; unclear D gene. Trimming shortened V by 5 bases and J by 5 bases, and 10 bases separated the two germline ends. The CDR3 loop spans 13 amino acids. Per germline, CDR1 LNHDA and CDR2 SQIVND (reference sequence). CDR3 sequence (DNA): TGTGCCAGTAGTCTGGGGTACGATCAGCCCCAGCATTTT. Translation: CASSLGYDQPQHF. Combining the CDR3 with reference TRBV19 and TRBJ1-5 gives the whole variable domain DGGITQSPKYLFRKEGQNVTLSCEQNLNHDAMYWYRQDPGQGLRLIYYSQIVNDFQKGDIAEGYSVSREKKESFPLTVTSAQKNPTAFYLCASSLGYDQPQHFGDGTRLSIL.

This clonotype occurred a few times. The chain employs TRBV6-1 and TRBJ2-4; D might be TRBD2 (7 bases). Germline values: CDR1 MNHNS, CDR2 SASEGT. V was pared by 7 bases and J by 6 bases, with 10 bases between. This CDR3 is built from 12 residues. The CDR3 protein is CASKAGANIQYF. The CDR3 nucleotides read TGTGCCAGCAAGGCGGGGGCAAACATTCAGTACTTC.

The rearrangement joins TRBV12-3 or TRBV12-4 to TRBJ1-5, with 8 nucleotides matching TRBD1. Trimming took 3 bases from V and 6 from J; bases not matched to a gene: 10. The CDR3 contains 16 residues. CDR3 loop: CASSFPGQGGRQPQHF. The CDR3 DNA sequence: TGTGCCAGCAGTTTCCCAGGACAGGGCGGTCGTCAGCCCCAGCATTTT.

The chain couples TRBV19 to TRBJ1-2; D call uncertain. The CDR3 length is 16 residues. Germline lookup yields CDR1 LNHDA and CDR2 SQIVND (reference sequence). The V and J ends lost 1 base and 4 bases respectively, with 16 bases between them. CDR3 region: CASSIGAAQTPYGYTF. CDR3 DNA: TGTGCCAGTAGTATAGGGGCTGCCCAAACCCCCTATGGCTACACCTTC.

This chain links TRBV28 with TRBJ2-7, with 7 bases fitting TRBD1. V gave up 2 bases and J gave up 7 bases; unmatched junction bases: 8. The CDR3 length is 14 residues. CDR1 is MDHEN, CDR2 SYDVKM, per germline. The CDR3 protein is CASSLIRGGDEQYF. The CDR3 DNA reads as TGTGCCAGCAGTTTAATTCGAGGGGGCGATGAGCAGTACTTC.